Listed below are T cell receptor beta chains from one sample, sequenced in a study of cytomegalovirus exposure and HLA in healthy donors. Profiled with immunoSEQ multiplex PCR; TCRdb holds only in-frame clones, not every one. The sample shows 80,000 to 130,000 clones, roughly 88% of them seen only once. Sequenced sample: PBMCs. These receptors were collected from a woman between 18 and 30 years old in good health and CMV-seronegative. CDR3s include the opening cysteine and the closing phenylalanine or tryptophan. Fields, in order: J gene, V gene, CDR3 length, CDR3 protein.

J: TRBJ2-2
V: TRBV28
length: 13
CDR3: CAGGGVSGGELFF

J: TRBJ2-3
V: TRBV7-2
length: 14
CDR3: CASGRDRRTDTQYF

J: TRBJ1-2
V: TRBV5-5
length: 14
CDR3: CASSLSDRNYGYTF

J: TRBJ1-2
V: TRBV2
length: 14
CDR3: CASSRDRVDYGYTF

J: TRBJ2-1
V: TRBV5-4
length: 18
CDR3: CASSPVDFSSGSYNEQFF

J: TRBJ1-1
V: TRBV28
length: 13
CDR3: CASRTGMNTEAFF

J: TRBJ2-3
V: TRBV7-2
length: 15
CDR3: CASSVAGVLADTQYF

J: TRBJ1-5
V: TRBV2
length: 14
CDR3: CASSAYYSNQPQHF

J: TRBJ2-3
V: TRBV5-1
length: 15
CDR3: CASSWTSGSTDTQYF

J: TRBJ2-7
V: TRBV4-3
length: 16
CDR3: CASSQEWGGGGYEQYF

J: TRBJ2-5
V: TRBV2
length: 14
CDR3: CASHRQGVSETQYF

J: TRBJ2-5
V: TRBV6-5
length: 15
CDR3: CASSPLQGLQGTQYF

J: TRBJ2-1
V: TRBV9
length: 15
CDR3: CASSVSGRAVNEQFF

J: TRBJ2-7
V: TRBV18
length: 17
CDR3: CASSPDGHGEFSYEQYF

J: TRBJ2-7
V: TRBV5-4
length: 11
CDR3: CASSQGGEQYF

J: TRBJ2-7
V: TRBV7-3
length: 15
CDR3: CASSLTPGTGAEQYF

J: TRBJ2-2
V: TRBV27
length: 14
CDR3: CASSWAGATGELFF

J: TRBJ1-3
V: TRBV9
length: 15
CDR3: CASSVRGDSGNTIYF

J: TRBJ2-7
V: TRBV25-1
length: 15
CDR3: CASSELAGATYEQYF

J: TRBJ2-2
V: TRBV7-9
length: 15
CDR3: CASSERHANTGELFF

J: TRBJ2-1
V: TRBV9
length: 14
CDR3: CASSGASRGNEQFF

J: TRBJ2-7
V: TRBV6-5
length: 15
CDR3: CASSWTSGRSREQYF

J: TRBJ1-5
V: TRBV21-1
length: 18
CDR3: CASSKLQDPCPGNQPQHF

J: TRBJ1-1
V: TRBV5-1
length: 13
CDR3: CASTDSGITEAFF

J: TRBJ2-1
V: TRBV19
length: 16
CDR3: CASSRRWGQGNNEQFF

J: TRBJ2-7
V: TRBV10-1
length: 16
CDR3: CASIFHFQARPYEQYF

J: TRBJ1-5
V: TRBV28
length: 13
CDR3: CASSSDSNQPQHF

J: TRBJ2-1
V: TRBV7-6
length: 14
CDR3: CASSLRDSFNEQFF

J: TRBJ2-5
V: TRBV27
length: 14
CDR3: CASSPNNRGETQYF

J: TRBJ1-2
V: TRBV27
length: 13
CDR3: CASRVSGGYGYTF

J: TRBJ2-7
V: TRBV27
length: 17
CDR3: CASSAGTGRPLRHEQYF

J: TRBJ2-1
V: TRBV30
length: 14
CDR3: CAWRRGTRDGEQFF

J: TRBJ1-1
V: TRBV7-9
length: 11
CDR3: CASSYGGPAFF

J: TRBJ2-5
V: TRBV30
length: 15
CDR3: CAWSNSGRAAETQYF

J: TRBJ2-5
V: TRBV6-1
length: 15
CDR3: CASSSGTEYQETQYF

J: TRBJ2-1
V: TRBV4-1
length: 13
CDR3: CASSQRSNNEQFF

J: TRBJ1-1
V: TRBV5-1
length: 13
CDR3: CASSPLGAAKAFF

J: TRBJ1-3
V: TRBV28
length: 14
CDR3: CASSTGQGRNTIYF

J: TRBJ2-7
V: TRBV7-9
length: 13
CDR3: CASSLRDTYEQYF

J: TRBJ2-1
V: TRBV7-2
length: 18
CDR3: CASSLVISGGEAYNEQFF

J: TRBJ2-6
V: TRBV5-4
length: 19
CDR3: CASSSPGQGGLSGANVLTF

J: TRBJ2-1
V: TRBV7-2
length: 14
CDR3: CASSSGLTYNEQFF

J: TRBJ2-3
V: TRBV4-2
length: 19
CDR3: CASSQDWGLGARGGGTQYF

J: TRBJ2-2
V: TRBV4-3
length: 14
CDR3: CASSQDSNTGELFF

J: TRBJ1-5
V: TRBV7-2
length: 14
CDR3: CASSSDSHNQPQHF

J: TRBJ2-5
V: TRBV7-2
length: 15
CDR3: CASSLGTGWAETQYF

J: TRBJ2-1
V: TRBV23-1
length: 13
CDR3: CASSQEGASEQFF

J: TRBJ2-2
V: TRBV6-1
length: 13
CDR3: CASSVQNTGELFF

J: TRBJ1-1
V: TRBV19
length: 16
CDR3: CASSRNRDSAGTEAFF

J: TRBJ2-1
V: TRBV5-3
length: 18
CDR3: CARRLTSCGKSSYNEQFF

J: TRBJ2-7
V: TRBV1
length: 18
CDR3: CTSSQEAANKLALPEQYF